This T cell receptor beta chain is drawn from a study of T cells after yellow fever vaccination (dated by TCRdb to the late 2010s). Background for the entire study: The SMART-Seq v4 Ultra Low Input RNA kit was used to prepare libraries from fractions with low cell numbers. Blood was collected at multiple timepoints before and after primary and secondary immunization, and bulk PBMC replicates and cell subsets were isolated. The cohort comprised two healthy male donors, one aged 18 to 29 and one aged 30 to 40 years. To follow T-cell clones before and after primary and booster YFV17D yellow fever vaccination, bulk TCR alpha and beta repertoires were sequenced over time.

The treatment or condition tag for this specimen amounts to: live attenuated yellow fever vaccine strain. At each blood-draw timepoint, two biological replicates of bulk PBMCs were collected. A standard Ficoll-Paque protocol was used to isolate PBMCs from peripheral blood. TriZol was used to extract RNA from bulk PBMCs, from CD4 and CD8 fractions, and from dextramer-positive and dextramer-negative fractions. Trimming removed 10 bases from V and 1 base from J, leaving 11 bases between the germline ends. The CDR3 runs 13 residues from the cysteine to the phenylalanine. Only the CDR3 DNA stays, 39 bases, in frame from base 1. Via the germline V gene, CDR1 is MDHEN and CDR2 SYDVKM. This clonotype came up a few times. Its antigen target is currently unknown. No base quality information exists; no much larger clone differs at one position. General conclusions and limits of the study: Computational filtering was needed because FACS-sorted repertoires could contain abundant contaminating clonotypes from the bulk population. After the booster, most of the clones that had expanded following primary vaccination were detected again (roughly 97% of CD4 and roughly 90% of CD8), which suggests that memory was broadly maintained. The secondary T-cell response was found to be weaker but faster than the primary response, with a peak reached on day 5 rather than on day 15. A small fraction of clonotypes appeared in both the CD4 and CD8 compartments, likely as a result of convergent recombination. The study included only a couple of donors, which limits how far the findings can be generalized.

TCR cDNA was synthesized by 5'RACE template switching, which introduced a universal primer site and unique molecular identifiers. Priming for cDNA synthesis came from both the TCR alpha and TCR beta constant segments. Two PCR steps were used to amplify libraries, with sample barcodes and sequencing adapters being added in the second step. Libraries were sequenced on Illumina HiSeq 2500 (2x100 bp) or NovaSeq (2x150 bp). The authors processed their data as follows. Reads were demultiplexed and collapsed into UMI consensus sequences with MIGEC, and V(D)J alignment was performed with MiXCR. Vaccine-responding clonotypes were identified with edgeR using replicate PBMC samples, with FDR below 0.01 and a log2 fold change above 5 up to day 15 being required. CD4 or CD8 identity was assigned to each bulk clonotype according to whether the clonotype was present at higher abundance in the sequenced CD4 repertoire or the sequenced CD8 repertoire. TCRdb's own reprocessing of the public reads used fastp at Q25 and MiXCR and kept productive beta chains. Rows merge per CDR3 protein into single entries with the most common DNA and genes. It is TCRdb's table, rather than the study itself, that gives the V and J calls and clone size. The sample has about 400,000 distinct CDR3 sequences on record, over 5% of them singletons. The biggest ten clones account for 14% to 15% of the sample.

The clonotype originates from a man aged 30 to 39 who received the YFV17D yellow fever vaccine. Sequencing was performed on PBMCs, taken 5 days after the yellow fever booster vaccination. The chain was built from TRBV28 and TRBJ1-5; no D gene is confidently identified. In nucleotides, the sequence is TGTGCCACCCAGCCGGACAGCAATCAGCCCCAGCATTTT. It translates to CATQPDSNQPQHF.